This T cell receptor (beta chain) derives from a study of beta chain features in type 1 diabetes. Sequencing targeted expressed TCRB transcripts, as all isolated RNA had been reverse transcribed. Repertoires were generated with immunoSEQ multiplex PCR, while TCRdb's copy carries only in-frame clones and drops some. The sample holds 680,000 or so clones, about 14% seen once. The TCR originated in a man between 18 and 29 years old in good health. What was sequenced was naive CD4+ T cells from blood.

This CDR3 reads CASSPKVQGSNTGELFF. In DNA, the CDR3 is TGTGCCAGCAGCCCCAAAGTACAGGGGTCGAACACCGGGGAGCTGTTTTTT. V gene TRBV7-9 combines with J gene TRBJ2-2, with 7 bases matching TRBD1. The CDR3 is made up of 17 amino acids. The J segment lost 0 bases and the V segment lost 5 bases, leaving 9 bases of the junction unmatched. Germline loops: CDR1 SEHNR, CDR2 FQNEAQ (reference sequence).